The clone carrying this T cell receptor (beta chain) turned up a few times. Its cognate antigen is unknown. Germline CDR1 reads SQVTM; CDR2 reads ANQGSEA. V was clipped by 5 bases and J by 0 bases, with 11 bases between them. CDR3 length: 14 residues. Sampled while nominally healthy, donors likely had unrecorded immune exposures. The data belong to a study of cytomegalovirus exposure and HLA in healthy donors. Whole-study findings and limits: Reportedly, HLA-A and HLA-B alleles of most subjects were accurately predicted from TCR beta. For most TCR beta V segments, an earlier analysis put the productive rate at about 87% or about 30% of the time.

A multiplex PCR was run with 60 Vbeta primers and 13 Jbeta primers. Produced via immunoSEQ multiplex PCR; TCRdb's table is partial and in-frame only. The sample yields 300,000 or so clones, around four fifths seen once. V is TRBV29-1 and J is TRBJ2-1, with a tentative D call TRBD2 (6 bases). The sequence was collected from a woman aged 35 to 49 in good health and CMV-seropositive. The sequenced sample consisted of PBMCs. The CDR3 DNA is TGCAGCGTTTCCGGGAGCCCCTCCTACAATGAGCAGTTCTTC. Its translation is CSVSGSPSYNEQFF.